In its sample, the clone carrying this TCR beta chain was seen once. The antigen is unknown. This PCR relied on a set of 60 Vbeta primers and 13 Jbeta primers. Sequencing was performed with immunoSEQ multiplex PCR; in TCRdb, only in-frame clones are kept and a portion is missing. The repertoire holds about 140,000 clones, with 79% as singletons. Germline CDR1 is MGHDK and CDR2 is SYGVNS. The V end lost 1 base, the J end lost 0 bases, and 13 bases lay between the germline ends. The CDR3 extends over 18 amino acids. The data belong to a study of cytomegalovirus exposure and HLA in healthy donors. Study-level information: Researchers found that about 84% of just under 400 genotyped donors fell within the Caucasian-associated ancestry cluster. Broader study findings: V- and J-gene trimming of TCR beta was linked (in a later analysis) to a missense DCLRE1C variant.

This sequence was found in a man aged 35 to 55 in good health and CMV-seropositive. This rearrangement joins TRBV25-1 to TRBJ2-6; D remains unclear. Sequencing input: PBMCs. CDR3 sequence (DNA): TGTGCCAGCAGTGAATCTTCCCAGGTTGCCTCTGGGGCCAACGTCCTGACTTTC. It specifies CASSESSQVASGANVLTF.